This T cell receptor beta chain was captured in a study of cytomegalovirus exposure and HLA in healthy donors. As concerns this clone: No antigen is known for it.

This CDR3 has 16 residues. The ends lost 2 bases at V and 3 bases at J; junction bases unmatched: 6. Germline lookup yields CDR1 ENHRY and CDR2 SYGVKD. The PCR employed 60 Vbeta primers together with 13 Jbeta primers. Data came from immunoSEQ multiplex PCR; TCRdb stores just in-frame clones and leaves some out. The table includes fewer than 150,000 clones, around 77% detected once. This cohort consisted of healthy bone marrow donors. Findings and caveats of the study: The classifier reportedly diagnosed cytomegalovirus status with high sensitivity and specificity. Researchers reported that a few CMV-associated chains were confirmed in vitro as CMV antigen-specific.

The source is a woman aged 25 to 39 in good health and CMV-seropositive. The sequenced material came from PBMCs. The J gene is TRBJ2-7, the V gene TRBV10-3, with 11 bases that match TRBD2. CDR3 sequence (DNA): TGTGCCATCAGTGAGGGTGGGACTAGCGGATACTACGAGCAGTACTTC. Its translation: CAISEGGTSGYYEQYF.